This T cell receptor beta chain was sequenced during a study of cytomegalovirus exposure and HLA in healthy donors. Study-wide results and caveats: Most TCR beta V segments were productive about 87% or about 30% of the time in an earlier analysis.

Details on this clone: Its specificity is unknown.

There are 13 residues in the CDR3. Trimming cost V 6 bases and J 2 bases; bases outside gene matches: 1. In germline, CDR1 is MNHNS, CDR2 SASEGT. The study ran its PCR with 60 Vbeta and 13 Jbeta primers. Using immunoSEQ multiplex PCR, the repertoire was profiled, and TCRdb retains in-frame clones only, with some absent. The table includes under 150,000 clones, 65% detected once. This chain links TRBV6-1 with TRBJ2-5, with TRBD2 matching 9 bases. Source material: PBMCs. The source is a woman between 40 and 55 years old in good health and CMV-seropositive. The CDR3, as DNA: TGTGCCAGCAGGACTAGCGGTCAAGAGACCCAGTACTTC. It translates to CASRTSGQETQYF.